This TCR beta chain was found in a study of blood T cells in healthy people across ages. Study-level results: Long-lived and aged donors differed, with more naive CD4+ cells and higher diversity in the long-lived. Donor CMV status, an unknown factor, possibly confounded changes in expanded clonotypes. Per million T cells, TCR beta diversity dropped about linearly as age rose.

This CDR3 has 16 residues. The V end was cut by 0 bases, the J end by 9 bases, with 18 bases between. CDR1 GTSNPN and CDR2 SVGIG come from the germline V gene (reference sequence). Through a sample-barcoded 5' primer and a J-beta primer mix, a second PCR was run for about 6 to 12 cycles. A template-switch adaptor that had 12 random nucleotides put a tag on each cDNA molecule. TCRdb fed the 5' RACE reads into MiXCR, producing one record per CDR3 protein. The sample has more than 500,000 distinct CDR3 sequences, around 27% seen once. This clonotype came up a few times. What it recognizes is unknown. This same sample was also part of a study on T cells of mothers and their children.

This receptor was obtained from a boy between 2 and 10 years old in good health. Sequencing used blood. The rearrangement joins TRBV30 to TRBJ1-6; unclear D gene. The CDR3 reads CAWSVHRAGVGSPLHF. The CDR3, as DNA: TGTGCCTGGAGTGTACACCGGGCCGGGGTTGGTTCACCCCTCCACTTT.